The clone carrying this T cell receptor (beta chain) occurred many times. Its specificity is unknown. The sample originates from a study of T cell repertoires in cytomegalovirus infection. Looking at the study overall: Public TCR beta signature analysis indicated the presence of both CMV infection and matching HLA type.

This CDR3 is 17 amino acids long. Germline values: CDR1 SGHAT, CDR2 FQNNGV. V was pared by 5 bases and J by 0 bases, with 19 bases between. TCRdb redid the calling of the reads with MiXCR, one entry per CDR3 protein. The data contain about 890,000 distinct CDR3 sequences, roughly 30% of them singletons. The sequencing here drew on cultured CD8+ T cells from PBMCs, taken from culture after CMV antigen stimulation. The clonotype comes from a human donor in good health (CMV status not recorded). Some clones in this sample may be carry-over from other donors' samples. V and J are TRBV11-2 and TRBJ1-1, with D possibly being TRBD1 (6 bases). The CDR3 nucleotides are TGTGCCAGCAGCCAGTGGGGACAACGAGCCTTGAACACTGAAGCTTTCTTT. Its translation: CASSQWGQRALNTEAFF.